The clone carrying this TCR beta chain was counted a few times. Antigen unknown. The data derive from a study of beta chain features in type 1 diabetes. Study overall: The samples had roughly 100,000,000 sorted cells examined in all.

All of the isolated RNA was reverse transcribed, so expressed TCRB transcripts were sequenced. The protocol was immunoSEQ multiplex PCR, while the TCRdb copy is restricted to in-frame clones and leaves out a portion. The sample has roughly 300,000 clones; 9.3% are singletons. Study-level points and caveats: Fewer junction insertions and more nucleotide deletions appeared in type 1 diabetes patients. Shorter TCRB CDR3s, moderately but significantly so, were found in Type 1 diabetes patients in all four CD4+ subsets. cDNA-based reads could over-represent cells with high TCR expression.

The germline V gene has CDR1 SGHRS and CDR2 YFSETQ. This CDR3 comprises 13 residues. Deletions cut 4 bases from V and 6 bases from J, with 13 bases between. The sample comprised central memory CD4+ T cells from blood. The genes are TRBV5-1 and TRBJ2-5; maybe TRBD1 (5 bases). The TCR was taken from a man aged 30 to 39 with type 1 diabetes. The CDR3 loop is CASSGQSAKTQYF. CDR3 in DNA: TGCGCCAGCAGCGGACAAAGTGCGAAGACCCAGTACTTC.